By sample share, the clone carrying this T cell receptor beta chain is medium-sized. Original handling: Reference gene primer amplification gave estimated nucleated cell counts. Using immunoSEQ multiplex PCR, the repertoire was profiled, and TCRdb retains in-frame clones only, with some absent. For V, J and clone size, that table is used; D and trimming come from the DNA. The sample has under 150,000 clones, approximately 90% seen once. The data derive from a study of blood T cell repertoires in COVID-19. Overall study: There were acute and convalescent COVID-19 samples, and they came from the United States, Italy and Spain. T cells, B-cell-depleted T cells, or PBMCs provided the cDNA or gDNA that served as material.

There are 21 residues in the CDR3. V lost 1 base and J lost 5; bases outside the gene matches: 21. Germline V gene sequence: CDR1 MGHRA, CDR2 YSYEKL. The source material was peripheral blood. This TCR was recovered from a middle-aged man with active or convalescent COVID-19. This rearrangement joins TRBV4-1 to TRBJ2-5; TRBD2 aligns across 11 bases. In nucleotides, the CDR3 is TGCGCCAGCAGCCAAGTGGACAGTACTATGGGACTAGCGGCCGGGGGGGAGACCCAGTACTTC. This translates into CASSQVDSTMGLAAGGETQYF.